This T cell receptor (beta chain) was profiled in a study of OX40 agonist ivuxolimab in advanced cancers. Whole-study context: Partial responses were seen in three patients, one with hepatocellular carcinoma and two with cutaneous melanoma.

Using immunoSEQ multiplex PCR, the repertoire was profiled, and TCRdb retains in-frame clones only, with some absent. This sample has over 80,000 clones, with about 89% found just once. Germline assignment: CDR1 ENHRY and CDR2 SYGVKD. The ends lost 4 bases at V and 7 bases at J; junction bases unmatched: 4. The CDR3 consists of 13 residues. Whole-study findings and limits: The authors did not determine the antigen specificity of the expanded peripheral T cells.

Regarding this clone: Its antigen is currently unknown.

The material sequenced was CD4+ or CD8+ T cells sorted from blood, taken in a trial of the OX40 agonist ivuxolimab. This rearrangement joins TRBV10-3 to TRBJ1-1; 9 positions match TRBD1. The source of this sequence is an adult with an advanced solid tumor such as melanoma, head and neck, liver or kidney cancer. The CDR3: CAISGTGDGEAFF. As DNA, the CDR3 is TGTGCCATCAGTGGGACAGGGGATGGTGAAGCTTTCTTT.